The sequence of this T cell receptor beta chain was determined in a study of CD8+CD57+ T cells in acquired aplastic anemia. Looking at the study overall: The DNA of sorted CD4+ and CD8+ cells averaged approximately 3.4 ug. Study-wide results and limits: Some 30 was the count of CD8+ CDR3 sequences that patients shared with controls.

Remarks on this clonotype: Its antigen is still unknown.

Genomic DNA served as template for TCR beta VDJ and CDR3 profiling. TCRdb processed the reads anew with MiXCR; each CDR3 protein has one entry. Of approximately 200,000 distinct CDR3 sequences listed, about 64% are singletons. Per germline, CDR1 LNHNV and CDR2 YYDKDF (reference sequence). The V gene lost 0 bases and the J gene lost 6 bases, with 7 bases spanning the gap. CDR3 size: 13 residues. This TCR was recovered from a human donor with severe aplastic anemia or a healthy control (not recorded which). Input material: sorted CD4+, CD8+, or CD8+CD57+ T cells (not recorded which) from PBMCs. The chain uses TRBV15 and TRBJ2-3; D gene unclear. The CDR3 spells CATSRDQRDTQYF. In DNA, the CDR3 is TGTGCCACCAGCAGAGATCAGAGGGATACGCAGTATTTT.